The 21 T cell receptor beta chains presented below share a single source sample, sequenced in a study of blood T cell repertoires in COVID-19 (dated by TCRdb to 2020 to 2021). The library was obtained by the immunoSEQ multiplex PCR assay. The table was pulled from immuneACCESS by TCRdb, which kept in-frame rearrangements only. Such tables lose some clones; where checked, under half of the loss comes from unresolved V genes, and the rest has no known cause. This sample comprises about 160,000 clones, less than 85% of them detected only once. The biggest ten clones account for approximately 4.4% of the sample. Sequencing was performed on PBMCs or T cells enriched from blood (not recorded which). The receptors originated from a woman between 45 and 65 years old who had recovered from COVID-19.

The chain carries TRBV27 and TRBJ1-4; possibly TRBD1 for D (6 bases). Germline lookup yields CDR1 MNHEY and CDR2 SMNVEV (reference sequence). The CDR3 is 18 residues long. Trimming removed 1 base from V and 1 base from J, with 16 bases in between. The CDR3 DNA sequence: TGTGCCAGCAGTTTATATTACGACACAGGGTTAACTAATGAAAAACTGTTTTTT. Translated, it gives CASSLYYDTGLTNEKLFF.

The gene calls are TRBV12-3 or TRBV12-4 and TRBJ2-2; D is uncertain. Trimming left V 10 bases short and J 8 bases short, with 11 bases between. The CDR3 is 11 amino acids. CDR3 region: CATNVRGELFF. CDR3 sequence (DNA): TGTGCCACCAACGTGAGAGGGGAGCTGTTTTTT.

This clone was seen only once. V is TRBV11-3 and J is TRBJ2-7; possible D gene TRBD1, 6 bases. Per the germline V gene, CDR1 is SGHNT and CDR2 is YENEEA. This CDR3 region has 13 residues. The germline V and J ends were trimmed by 4 bases and 10 bases, with 17 bases remaining between them. The CDR3 protein is CASSSPGTSEQYV. The CDR3 DNA sequence: TGTGCCAGCAGCTCCCCGGGGACATCGGAACAGTACGTC.

This clone has only one observation. The chain is built from TRBV27 and TRBJ1-2; no firm D call. The germline V and J ends were trimmed by 7 bases and 4 bases, with 16 bases remaining between them. This CDR3 has 14 residues. Germline CDR1 and CDR2: MNHEY and SMNVEV (reference sequence). CDR3 in amino acids: CASKEGISSYGYTF. In nucleotides, the CDR3 is TGTGCCAGCAAAGAGGGTATTAGTTCCTATGGCTACACCTTC.

V usage is TRBV30 and J usage is TRBJ2-1; 7 bases agree with TRBD2. The CDR3 length is 16 residues. After removal of 0 bases from V and 5 bases from J, the junction contained 10 bases not matched to a gene. In germline, CDR1 is GTSNPN, CDR2 SVGIG (reference sequence). CDR3 loop: CAWSVVGGRYDNEQFF. CDR3 nucleotide sequence: TGTGCCTGGAGTGTGGTCGGGGGGAGGTACGACAATGAGCAGTTCTTC. Using reference TRBV30 and TRBJ2-1 for the parts outside the CDR3, the full variable domain is SQTIHQWPATLVQPVGSPLSLECTVEGTSNPNLYWYRQAAGRGLQLLFYSVGIGQISSEVPQNLSASRPQDRQFILSSKKLLLSDSGFYLCAWSVVGGRYDNEQFFGPGTRLTVL.

The V gene is TRBV21-1, the J gene TRBJ2-5; whether TRBD2, the table's D call, matches the DNA was not checked. TRBV21-1 corresponds to a pseudogene. The CDR3 is 18 amino acids. CDR3 in DNA: TGTGCCAGCAGCTTAGGACTAGCGGGGGGCAAAGGGTGGGAGACCCAGTACTTC. Its translation: CASSLGLAGGKGWETQYF.

V gene TRBV28 combines with J gene TRBJ1-1, with D possibly TRBD1 on 6 matching bases. CDR1 MDHEN and CDR2 SYDVKM come from the germline V gene. V was clipped by 5 bases and J by 8 bases, with 15 bases between them. The CDR3 contains 13 residues. This chain's CDR3 is CASSPRQVREAFF. Here the CDR3 DNA reads TGTGCCAGCAGTCCCCGACAGGTTAGAGAAGCTTTCTTT.

This chain links TRBV27 with TRBJ1-1; D uncertain. Looked up from germline, CDR1 is MNHEY and CDR2 is SMNVEV (reference sequence). The CDR3 extends over 15 amino acids. V was cut by 6 bases and J by 0 bases, with 14 bases left in between. The CDR3 region is CASSPSGRLNTEAFF. The CDR3 DNA reads TGTGCCAGCAGCCCAAGCGGGCGGCTGAACACTGAAGCTTTCTTT.

This clone has more than one count but fewer than ten. This CDR3 is CAAWSVLDGRGGNEQFF. The CDR3 coding sequence is TGTGCCGCCTGGAGCGTTTTGGACGGGAGGGGGGGCAATGAGCAGTTCTTC. The chain carries TRBV30 and TRBJ2-1, with 8 bases identical to TRBD2. The length of the CDR3 is 17 residues. Unmatched junction bases numbered 21, after V lost 8 bases and J lost 6 bases. In germline, CDR1 is GTSNPN, CDR2 SVGIG (reference sequence).

The chain couples TRBV5-5 to TRBJ2-2, with TRBD1 as a possible D gene (6 bases). Germline CDR1 reads SGHKS; CDR2 reads YYEKEE (reference sequence). V shed 2 bases and J shed 1 base, with 15 bases lying between them. The CDR3 consists of 17 residues. The DNA for the CDR3 is TGTGCCAGCAGCTTCATCACCGGGACATTGAACACCGGGGAGCTGTTTTTT. This gives the protein CASSFITGTLNTGELFF.

CDR3 sequence reads: CATATFDSYGYTF. The CDR3, as DNA: TGTGCCACCGCTACATTCGACAGCTATGGCTACACCTTC. The chain has TRBV27 and TRBJ1-2; possibly TRBD1 for D (5 bases). The germline V and J ends were trimmed by 10 bases and 4 bases, with 16 bases remaining between them. From germline, CDR1 is MNHEY and CDR2 SMNVEV (reference sequence). The CDR3 runs 13 residues.

The table lists this clone with a few counts. The V call is TRBV2, the J call TRBJ1-2, with D uncertain. This CDR3 is built from 14 residues. Germline V CDR1 and CDR2: SNHLY, FYNNEI. The V end was cut by 6 bases, the J end by 6 bases, with 17 bases between. DNA of the CDR3: TGTGCCAGCAGCCACGAACCGACACCAAATGGCTACACCTTC. Protein product: CASSHEPTPNGYTF. The complete variable domain, with remaining parts taken from reference TRBV2 and TRBJ1-2, reads EPEVTQTPSHQVTQMGQEVILRCVPISNHLYFYWYRQILGQKVEFLVSFYNNEISEKSEIFDDQFSVERPDGSNFTLKIRSTKLEDSAMYFCASSHEPTPNGYTFGSGTRLTVV.

CDR3 in amino acids: CASSEGAGGYGYTF. Here the CDR3 DNA reads TGTGCCAGCAGTGAGGGCGCCGGGGGGTATGGCTACACCTTC. The chain joins TRBV6-1 to TRBJ1-2; tentative D call: TRBD1 (5 bases). Germline CDR1 and CDR2: MNHNS and SASEGT. The CDR3 runs to 14 residues. V lost 3 bases and J 5 bases, leaving 13 bases between the germline ends.

The genes are TRBV27 and TRBJ2-1; TRBD2 matches at 15 bases. The CDR3 is 16 amino acids. CDR1 MNHEY and CDR2 SMNVEV come from the germline V gene (reference sequence). V dropped 5 bases and J dropped 7; count of bases not matched to a gene: 6. The CDR3 region is CASSPWGTSGGNEQFF. The DNA of the CDR3 is TGTGCCAGCAGTCCTTGGGGGACTAGCGGGGGGAATGAGCAGTTCTTC.

The CDR3 region has the DNA TGTGCCACCTCACGGGGGGATTTCTCTGGAAACACCATATATTTT. Protein: CATSRGDFSGNTIYF. This chain uses TRBV2 with TRBJ1-3, with D possibly TRBD1 on 5 matching bases. CDR1 is SNHLY, CDR2 FYNNEI, per germline. Trimming took off 10 bases at V and 0 bases at J, with 16 bases between the two ends. The CDR3 loop spans 15 amino acids.

The V and J genes are TRBV3-1 (or the pseudogene TRBV3-2) and TRBJ2-3; 8 bases are shared with TRBD2. V shed 5 bases, J shed 1 base, and the junction held 2 bases outside the gene matches. The CDR3 covers 14 residues. Germline CDR1 is LGHDT and CDR2 is YNNKEL (reference sequence). The CDR3 loop reads CASSNSGGTDTQYF. CDR3 coding DNA: TGTGCCAGCAGCAATAGCGGGGGCACAGATACGCAGTATTTT.

This clone was seen a single time. The genes are TRBV5-8 and TRBJ1-5, with D uncertain. Trimming removed 0 bases from V and 5 bases from J, with 6 bases in between. Germline V gene sequence: CDR1 SGHTS, CDR2 YDEGEE. The CDR3 consists of 13 residues. CDR3 DNA: TGTGCCAGCAGCTTGGATCCAGATCAGCCCCAGCATTTT. Amino acids: CASSLDPDQPQHF.

This clone has only one observation. The rearrangement links TRBV5-1 to TRBJ1-4; 7 bases are a match to TRBD1. V lost 0 bases, J lost 6 bases, and 5 bases stayed unmatched. This CDR3 is 15 amino acids long. CDR1 and CDR2 (germline): SGHRS, YFSETQ. The CDR3 bases are TGCGCCAGCAGCTTGGCGGGACAGAGGGATGAAAAACTGTTTTTT. As protein: CASSLAGQRDEKLFF.

The chain carries TRBV11-2 and TRBJ1-2; D is perhaps TRBD1 (6 bases). V was trimmed by 5 bases and J by 4 bases, leaving 17 bases between them. The germline V gene encodes CDR1 SGHAT and CDR2 FQNNGV. This CDR3 comprises 15 residues. The CDR3 nucleotides read TGTGCCAGCAGCCCCCCCCAGGGGACGACCTATGGCTACACCTTC. Translation: CASSPPQGTTYGYTF.

This clone was found a few times. V and J are TRBV10-3 and TRBJ2-1; 7 nucleotides agree with TRBD1. The ends lost 3 bases at V and 5 bases at J; junction bases unmatched: 7. This CDR3 is 15 amino acids long. Looked up from germline, CDR1 is ENHRY and CDR2 is SYGVKD. The chain's CDR3 is CAISEPGQFDNEQFF. The CDR3, as DNA: TGTGCCATCAGTGAACCGGGACAGTTCGACAATGAGCAGTTCTTC.

The CDR3 protein is CASRLGVLYNEQFF. CDR3 DNA sequence: TGTGCCAGCAGGTTAGGGGTCCTCTACAATGAGCAGTTCTTC. This sequence joins TRBV6-5 and TRBJ2-1, with D possibly matching TRBD1 (5 bases). V lost 6 bases and J 3 bases, leaving 12 bases between the germline ends. The CDR3 totals 14 residues. Germline V gene sequence: CDR1 MNHEY, CDR2 SVGAGI.